This entry concerns a single T cell receptor beta chain. The antigen is unknown. Naive CD8 cells were CD45RO-negative, positively selected for CCR7, excluding terminally differentiated effector memory CD45RA+ cells. These data originate in a study of shared clonotypes between healthy human individuals. Sequencing was performed with immunoSEQ multiplex PCR; in TCRdb, only in-frame clones are kept and a portion is missing. The sample consists of some 600,000 clones, 95% to 97% of them appearing once. Broader study findings: The authors expected sequencing depth to affect clonotype sharing among donors.

This clonotype originated in a woman under 40 in good health. The sample consisted of naive CD8+ T cells sorted from blood.

The CDR3 sequence is CASSYRSGSVYEQYF. CDR3 nucleotide sequence: TGTGCCAGCAGCTACCGGAGCGGGAGTGTCTACGAGCAGTACTTC. V is TRBV28 and J is TRBJ2-5; 8 positions match TRBD2. The J call is in doubt because the DNA end fits TRBJ2-7 better. Looked up from germline, CDR1 is MDHEN and CDR2 is SYDVKM. The CDR3 has 15 amino acids.